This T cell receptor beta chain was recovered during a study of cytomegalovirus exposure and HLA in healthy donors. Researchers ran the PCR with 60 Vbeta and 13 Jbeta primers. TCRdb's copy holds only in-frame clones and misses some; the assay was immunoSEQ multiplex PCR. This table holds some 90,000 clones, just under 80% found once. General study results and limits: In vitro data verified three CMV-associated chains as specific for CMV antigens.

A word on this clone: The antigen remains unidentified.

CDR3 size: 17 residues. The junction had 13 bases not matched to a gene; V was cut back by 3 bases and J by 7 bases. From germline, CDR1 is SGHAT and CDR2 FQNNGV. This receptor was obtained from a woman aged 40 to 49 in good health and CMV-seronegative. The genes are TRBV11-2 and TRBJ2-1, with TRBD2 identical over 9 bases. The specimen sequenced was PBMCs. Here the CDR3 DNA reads TGTGCCAGCAGCTTCCCTTGGCGGGAGGGTGTGAGGAATGAGCAGTTCTTC. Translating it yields CASSFPWREGVRNEQFF. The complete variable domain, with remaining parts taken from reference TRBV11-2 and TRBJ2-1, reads EAGVAQSPRYKIIEKRQSVAFWCNPISGHATLYWYQQILGQGPKLLIQFQNNGVVDDSQLPKDRFSAERLKGVDSTLKIQPAKLEDSAVYLCASSFPWREGVRNEQFFGPGTRLTVL.